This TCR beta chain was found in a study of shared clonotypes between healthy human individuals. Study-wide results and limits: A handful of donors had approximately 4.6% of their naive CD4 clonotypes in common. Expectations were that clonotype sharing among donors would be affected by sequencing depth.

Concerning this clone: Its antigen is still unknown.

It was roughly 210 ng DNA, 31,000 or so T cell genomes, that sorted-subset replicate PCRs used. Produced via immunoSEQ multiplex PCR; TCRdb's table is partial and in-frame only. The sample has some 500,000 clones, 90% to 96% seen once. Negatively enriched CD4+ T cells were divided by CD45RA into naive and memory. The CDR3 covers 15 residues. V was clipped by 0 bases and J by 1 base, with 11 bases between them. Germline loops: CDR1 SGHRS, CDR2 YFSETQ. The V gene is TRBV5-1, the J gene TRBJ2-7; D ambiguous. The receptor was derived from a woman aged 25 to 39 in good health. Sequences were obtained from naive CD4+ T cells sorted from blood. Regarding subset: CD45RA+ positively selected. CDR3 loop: CASSLGSRSSYEQYF. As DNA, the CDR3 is TGCGCCAGCAGCTTGGGCAGCCGATCATCCTACGAGCAGTACTTC.